This T cell receptor (beta chain) is drawn from a study of T cell clonality in common variable immunodeficiency (dated by TCRdb to between 2014 and 2017). This clone appeared many times. It has no known antigen specificity. Most CVID patients and most healthy controls were of Caucasian heritage. Heparinized peripheral whole blood samples of about 4.5 to 8.5 ml were collected from each donor. Genomic DNA from adults with common variable immune deficiency (CVID) and from healthy adult controls was the source for sequencing TCRbeta CDR3 repertoires. There were about 22 healthy adult volunteers in the control group (around twelve female and roughly 10 male), ranging in age from about 23 to 66 years, with a mean age of approximately 34. Diluted blood was density-centrifuged over Hypaque 1077 or Ficoll-Paque to isolate peripheral blood mononuclear cells. Genomic DNA was obtained from unsorted mononuclear cells using either Qiagen column purification or a centrifugation-based method.

Beyond this particular receptor, the publication reports: Differences among patients in the CVID cohort limited the correlations between repertoire features and clinical complications. According to the authors, figuring out what caused the increased clonality in CVID would require sequencing the repertoires of T cell subpopulations. Healthy controls shared more TCRbeta clones with each other than CVID subjects shared among themselves (p < 0.0001). Compared with healthy controls, CVID subjects showed increased TCRbeta clonality (t-test p = 0.018), a feature most characteristic of about a third of subjects. Even though DNA input was the same, control samples had an average of around 81,000 unique sequences each, compared with roughly 32,000 in CVID samples. Fewer deletions and N-nucleotide insertions were reportedly observed in CVID TCRbeta sequences, and highly modified clones with 13 or more V deletions were reportedly absent from CVID TCRbeta sequences.

CVID samples and control samples contributed equivalent amounts of genomic DNA as sequencing input. For every sample, a 60 bp segment covering the rearranged TCRbeta CDR3 region was amplified and then sequenced. TCRbeta amplification used the immunoSEQ assay, a bias-corrected multiplex PCR with high-throughput sequencing. The study's own analysis went as follows. Every unique nucleotide sequence was considered a clone and was annotated with V, D and J genes, copy number and frequency. Sequences were labeled productive if in frame, and non-productive if out of frame or containing stop codons. Clonality was calculated from Shannon's entropy as previously described. The predicted amino acid sequences of productive clones were used to derive the mean CDR3 Kyte-Doolittle hydropathy. Hierarchical clustering of scaled V gene usage was performed with the R hclust function using Manhattan distance and complete linkage. Clone sharing by CDR3 amino acid sequence was assessed by resampling 12 repertoires per group over 100 rounds. Repertoires were searched for 60 to 80 published EBV-specific and 245 published CMV-specific TCRbeta sequences. After two CVID samples that produced fewer than 10,000 sequences were dropped from the analysis, 42 CVID repertoires remained. Imported from immuneACCESS, the table was reduced by TCRdb to in-frame sequences with V and J called. These copies leave out some clones; in studies compared against another copy, an unresolved V gene accounts for under half, and the cause of the remainder is not known. The V and J calls and the clone size are those of that table, but D and trimming were determined from the DNA. This sample is represented by tens of thousands of clones, with no singletons among them. The ten largest make up 2.5% to 3% of the sample.

Sample: peripheral blood mononuclear cells. This receptor was identified in a person aged 18-70 years in good health.

The CDR3 reads as follows: CASSRGLADQETQYF. The sequenced CDR3 bases are TGTGCCAGCAGCAGGGGACTAGCGGACCAAGAGACG. Rearrangement joined TRBV5-4 to TRBJ2-3; TRBD2 aligns with 11 central bases. The read halts 3 residues ahead of the CDR3 end, with the missing end drawn from the germline J gene. The germline V gene encodes CDR1 SGHNT and CDR2 YYREEE (reference sequence). From its cysteine to its phenylalanine, the CDR3 spans 15 amino acids. The DNA shown is the part of the CDR3 that was read: 36 bases, in frame from base 1.